The next 8 T cell receptor beta chains were all read from a single sample in a study of T-cell memory formation after mild COVID-19. One entry per CDR3 protein results from TCRdb running MiXCR on the 5' RACE reads. The sample comprises roughly 120,000 distinct CDR3 sequences, 16% of which are singletons, and approximately 13% rests with the top ten. Sequencing was carried out using PBMCs or a T cell subset sorted from them (not recorded which). The receptors were sampled from an adult woman who had mild COVID-19 (a few samples of this study predate the infection). Cell type and time point are not known.

The table lists this clonotype with a few counts. The rearrangement links TRBV6-2 or TRBV6-3 to TRBJ2-7; TRBD1 might be the D (6 bases). From germline, CDR1 is MNHEY and CDR2 SVGEGT. V gave up 6 bases and J gave up 6 bases, with 9 bases separating them. The length of the CDR3 is 11 residues. This chain's CDR3 is CASRQGTEQYF. In DNA form, the CDR3 reads TGTGCCAGCAGACAGGGAACCGAGCAGTACTTC.

V gene TRBV24-1 combines with J gene TRBJ2-7, with D maybe TRBD2 (6 bases). Trimming stripped 5 bases from V and 2 bases from J, with 21 bases between. This CDR3 comprises 17 residues. Germline values: CDR1 KGHDR, CDR2 SFDVKD. CDR3 coding DNA: TGTGCCACCAGTGCCTCCTGGGGGGACCGGGCCGCCTACGAGCAGTACTTC. Its translation: CATSASWGDRAAYEQYF.

The rearrangement links TRBV4-1 to TRBJ2-5; 8 bases align to TRBD2. Trimming removed 1 base from V and 5 bases from J; junction bases left unmatched: 9. The V gene's germline CDR1 is MGHRA and CDR2 YSYEKL. The CDR3 totals 16 residues. The CDR3 protein is CASSQADGGAGETQYF. The DNA of the CDR3 is TGCGCCAGCAGCCAAGCTGACGGGGGGGCTGGTGAGACCCAGTACTTC.

The chain has TRBV7-2 and TRBJ2-1; no clear D. This CDR3 region has 15 residues. Germline lookup yields CDR1 SGHTA and CDR2 FQGNSA. V lost 6 bases, J lost 3 bases, and 15 bases lay in between. CDR3 in amino acids: CASSLGYSYYNEQFF. CDR3 in DNA: TGTGCCAGCAGTCTTGGGTACTCTTACTACAATGAGCAGTTCTTC.

J is TRBJ2-1 and V is TRBV7-2; D is possibly TRBD2 (6 bases). Germline V gene sequence: CDR1 SGHTA, CDR2 FQGNSA. V gave up 3 bases and J gave up 8 bases, with 17 bases separating them. The CDR3 is made up of 15 amino acids. The CDR3 spells CASSFLGTHFDEQFF. CDR3 DNA: TGTGCCAGCAGCTTCCTCGGGACTCACTTCGATGAGCAGTTCTTC. The full variable domain, its missing parts supplied by reference TRBV7-2 and TRBJ2-1, is GAGVSQSPSNKVTEKGKDVELRCDPISGHTALYWYRQSLGQGLEFLIYFQGNSAPDKSGLPSDRFSAERTGGSVSTLTIQRTQQEDSAVYLCASSFLGTHFDEQFFGPGTRLTVL.

This clonotype has just a few counts. The chain employs TRBV4-1 and TRBJ2-7, with D possibly being TRBD2 (5 bases). V was cut by 4 bases and J by 0 bases, with 16 bases left in between. The CDR3 extends over 16 amino acids. Per the germline V gene, CDR1 is MGHRA and CDR2 is YSYEKL. The CDR3 reads CASSPFLGVSSYEQYF. The CDR3 nucleotides are TGCGCCAGCAGCCCCTTCCTCGGGGTAAGCTCCTACGAGCAGTACTTC.

The chain carries TRBV29-1 and TRBJ2-7; 7 bases fit TRBD2. CDR3 length equals 14 residues. Germline lookup yields CDR1 SQVTM and CDR2 ANQGSEA. V lost 6 bases to trimming and J lost 3 bases; unmatched junction nucleotides: 11. CDR3 protein: CSVTTGGRGYEQYF. The CDR3 bases are TGCAGCGTCACAACCGGGGGGAGAGGCTACGAGCAGTACTTC.

This clonotype appeared a few times. The gene calls are TRBV12-3 or TRBV12-4 and TRBJ1-2; D uncertain. The length of the CDR3 is 13 residues. Trimming left V 6 bases short and J 5 bases short, with 13 bases between. CDR3 sequence (DNA): TGTGCCAGCAGCAGAGACAAGTTATATGGCTACACCTTC. It is translated as CASSRDKLYGYTF.